This T cell receptor (beta chain) was sequenced in a study of blood T cell repertoires in COVID-19. Study-level information: Samples came from the United States, Italy and Spain, spanning acute and convalescent COVID-19. The cDNA or gDNA used as material had been derived from T cells, B-cell-depleted T cells, or PBMCs.

This clone was observed once. How the authors handled the data: By means of reference gene primer amplification, nucleated cell counts were estimated. Generated by immunoSEQ multiplex PCR, the TCRdb table keeps only in-frame clones and is missing some. D and trimming come from the DNA, and the V and J calls and clone size come from that table. The data hold 210,000 or so clones, with approximately 90% observed a single time. V shed 4 bases and J 6 bases; nucleotides not matched to a gene: 3. This CDR3 contains 13 residues. Germline-derived CDR1 and CDR2 are SNHLY and FYNNEI. The sample taken for sequencing was peripheral blood. The sequence was collected from a man aged 25-45 years with COVID-19, enrolled during active disease. The rearrangement uses TRBV2 and TRBJ1-5; 7 nucleotides match TRBD1. The CDR3 spells CASSAGDSQPQHF. In DNA, the CDR3 is TGTGCCAGCAGTGCAGGGGACAGTCAGCCCCAGCATTTT.